Sequencing of this T cell receptor (beta chain) was carried out in a study of graft-versus-host responses after intestinal transplantation. Study overall: Tacrolimus and steroids were given for around 3 years to all recipients after anti-thymocyte globulin induction.

This CDR3 has 16 amino acids. The germline gives CDR1 SGHRS, CDR2 YFSETQ. V was trimmed by 3 bases and J by 0 bases, leaving 14 bases between them. TCRdb's copy holds only in-frame clones and misses some; the assay was immunoSEQ multiplex PCR. The sample has over 10,000 clones, about 88% seen once; the top ten hold about 8.6%. This sample comprised PBMCs, obtained roughly 290 days after intestinal transplant. This chain links TRBV5-1 with TRBJ2-3; D is perhaps TRBD1 (5 bases). The sequence was obtained from a human patient who received an intestinal transplant, so some T cells may come from the graft donor. The CDR3 DNA reads as TGCGCCAGCAGCTCATTAGCAGGGCTTAGCACAGATACGCAGTATTTT. This sequence encodes CASSSLAGLSTDTQYF.